Shown below are 32 T cell receptor beta chains from a single sample sequenced in a study of control samples from healthy donors and cancer patients. Assay: immunoSEQ multiplex PCR; the TCRdb copy retains only in-frame clones and omits some. This repertoire shows 120,000 to 150,000 clones, under 95% found once; its top ten account for about 12%. The sample comprised blood. Receptors were obtained from a man aged 40-50 years in good health.

This rearrangement joins TRBV12-3 or TRBV12-4 to TRBJ1-2; D gene uncertain. The CDR3 has 11 residues. Deletions cut 9 bases from V and 8 bases from J, with 13 bases between. The CDR3 DNA reads TGTGCCAGTCTCGTAAAGGGCGGCTACACCTTC. Encoded protein: CASLVKGGYTF.

The CDR3 spells CASSPSTTSFDEQYF. In DNA, the CDR3 is TGTGCCAGCAGCCCTTCGACGACTAGCTTCGACGAGCAGTACTTC. The chain carries TRBV9 and TRBJ2-7; TRBD2 aligns across 7 bases. The ends lost 4 bases at V and 5 bases at J; junction bases unmatched: 12. Germline CDR1 reads SGDLS; CDR2 reads YYNGEE. This CDR3 region has 15 residues.

This clone was recorded only once. The chain joins TRBV28 to TRBJ1-5; the match to TRBD1 covers 7 bases. Per germline, CDR1 MDHEN and CDR2 SYDVKM. The CDR3 loop spans 15 amino acids. V trimming: 4 bases; J trimming: 2 bases; junction bases outside the gene matches: 5. This CDR3 is CASSSTGSGNQPQHF. The CDR3 DNA reads as TGTGCCAGCAGTTCGACAGGGTCGGGCAATCAGCCCCAGCATTTT.

The V call is TRBV28, the J call TRBJ2-2, with D possibly TRBD1 on 5 matching bases. Germline values: CDR1 MDHEN, CDR2 SYDVKM. V was pared by 3 bases and J by 6 bases, with 17 bases between. The CDR3 contains 16 residues. In nucleotides, the CDR3 is TGTGCCAGCAGTTTTGCTTTGGGGCGCTTGTCCGGGGAGCTGTTTTTT. Translated: CASSFALGRLSGELFF. The whole variable domain, filled in from reference TRBV28 and TRBJ2-2, reads DVKVTQSSRYLVKRTGEKVFLECVQDMDHENMFWYRQDPGLGLRLIYFSYDVKMKEKGDIPEGYSVSREKKERFSLILESASTNQTSMYLCASSFALGRLSGELFFGEGSRLTVL.

The chain couples TRBV25-1 to TRBJ2-5; D is perhaps TRBD2 (6 bases). Germline CDR1 reads MGHDK; CDR2 reads SYGVNS. Trimming shortened V by 1 base and J by 2 bases, and 8 bases separated the two germline ends. CDR3 size: 14 residues. The CDR3 loop is CASSESGGQETQYF. In nucleotides, the CDR3 is TGTGCCAGCAGTGAATCTGGGGGGCAAGAGACCCAGTACTTC. The full variable domain, completed using reference TRBV25-1 and TRBJ2-5, is EADIYQTPRYLVIGTGKKITLECSQTMGHDKMYWYQQDPGMELHLIHYSYGVNSTEKGDLSSESTVSRIRTEHFPLTLESARPSHTSQYLCASSESGGQETQYFGPGTRLLVL.

This clone was found once. This rearrangement joins TRBV10-3 to TRBJ2-7; 10 positions agree with TRBD1. CDR1 is ENHRY and CDR2 is SYGVKD in the germline V gene. The CDR3 spans 16 residues. J was trimmed by 0 bases and V by 0 bases; bases with no gene match: 2. CDR3 DNA: TGTGCCATCAGTGAGTCGAGACAGGGGGCCTCCTACGAGCAGTACTTC. Translation: CAISESRQGASYEQYF.

This chain joins TRBV7-9 and TRBJ1-2; a possible D gene is TRBD1 (5 bases). The CDR3 extends over 15 amino acids. Germline CDR1 and CDR2: SEHNR and FQNEAQ (reference sequence). Trimming pared 5 bases from V and 7 bases from J, leaving 20 bases between. CDR3 coding DNA: TGTGCCAGCAGCCCCCCGCTTAGGGGAACGAGTGGCTACACCTTC. It yields the protein CASSPPLRGTSGYTF.

V usage is TRBV2 and J usage is TRBJ1-2; 7 nucleotides match TRBD1. The V and J ends lost 5 bases and 7 bases, in that order; junction bases with no gene match: 10. Looked up from germline, CDR1 is SNHLY and CDR2 is FYNNEI. CDR3 length: 14 residues. This CDR3 is CASSPRGLGVGYTF. CDR3 nucleotides: TGTGCCAGCAGTCCAAGGGGGCTCGGGGTTGGCTACACCTTC.

The V gene is TRBV27, the J gene TRBJ2-4, with D possibly being TRBD1 (5 bases). This CDR3 region has 16 residues. CDR1 is MNHEY and CDR2 is SMNVEV in the germline V gene (reference sequence). V was pared by 5 bases and J by 0 bases, with 14 bases between. The CDR3 nucleotides are TGTGCCAGCAGTCCCCGACAGACTGTAGCCAAAAACATTCAGTACTTC. Translating it yields CASSPRQTVAKNIQYF.

V is TRBV9 and J is TRBJ2-7; D possibly corresponds to TRBD2 (6 bases). The V end lost 2 bases, the J end lost 0 bases, and 12 bases lay between the germline ends. The CDR3 is 15 residues long. Germline CDR1 SGDLS, CDR2 YYNGEE. The CDR3 sequence: CASSVGRRGSYEQYF. The DNA of the CDR3 is TGTGCCAGCAGCGTGGGCAGGCGGGGCTCCTACGAGCAGTACTTC.

The rearrangement links TRBV10-1 to TRBJ2-7; 10 nucleotides agree with TRBD1. The CDR3 covers 14 residues. V lost 6 bases and J lost 2; bases outside the gene matches: 4. Germline V lookup: CDR1 WNHNN, CDR2 SYGVQD (reference sequence). The CDR3 bases are TGCGCCAGCAGGGACAGGGGGACACCCTACGAGCAGTACTTC. The encoded protein is CASRDRGTPYEQYF.

The chain has TRBV7-3 and TRBJ1-4; D is uncertain. The germline V gene encodes CDR1 SGHTA and CDR2 FQGTGA. Trimming shortened V by 5 bases and J by 6 bases, and 13 bases separated the two germline ends. There are 14 residues in the CDR3. The CDR3 spells CASSSRAGHEKLFF. CDR3 coding DNA: TGTGCCAGCAGCAGCCGGGCAGGACATGAAAAACTGTTTTTT.

This clone was observed a single time. This chain uses TRBV5-1 with TRBJ1-6; 7 bases are a match to TRBD1. CDR1 SGHRS and CDR2 YFSETQ come from the germline V gene. This CDR3 comprises 14 residues. J was trimmed by 7 bases and V by 2 bases; bases with no gene match: 3. The CDR3 region is CASSLEQGNSPLHF. The CDR3 DNA follows: TGCGCCAGCAGCTTAGAACAGGGGAATTCACCCCTCCACTTT.

The chain couples TRBV9 to TRBJ1-1; the D gene is possibly TRBD1 (5 bases). Germline CDR1 and CDR2: SGDLS and YYNGEE. The CDR3 extends over 14 amino acids. The ends were cut back, 0 bases at V and 0 bases at J, with 6 bases in the middle. The CDR3 region is CASSVGQMNTEAFF. The CDR3 DNA sequence: TGTGCCAGCAGCGTAGGACAGATGAACACTGAAGCTTTCTTT.

The chain joins TRBV13 to TRBJ1-2; 9 bases are shared with TRBD1. V dropped 5 bases and J dropped 2; count of bases not matched to a gene: 3. CDR3 size: 14 residues. CDR1 is PRHDT and CDR2 is FYEKMQ in the germline V gene (reference sequence). As DNA, the CDR3 is TGTGCCAGCAGCCCGGGGACAGGGAACTATGGCTACACCTTC. Its protein product is CASSPGTGNYGYTF.

The chain joins TRBV10-1 to TRBJ1-1; TRBD1 is a possible D gene (6 bases). The CDR3 extends over 15 amino acids. V was shortened by 5 bases and J by 0 bases, with 13 bases between the two germline ends. Germline loops: CDR1 WNHNN, CDR2 SYGVQD (reference sequence). The CDR3 region is CASSPARTVNTEAFF. For the CDR3, the DNA is TGCGCCAGCAGTCCGGCCAGGACAGTGAACACTGAAGCTTTCTTT.

The J gene is TRBJ2-7, the V gene TRBV3-1 (or the pseudogene TRBV3-2); 7 nucleotides match TRBD1. The CDR3 is 14 residues long. J gave up 1 base and V 3 bases, and 3 bases lay outside the gene matches. From germline, CDR1 is LGHDT and CDR2 YNNKEL (reference sequence). CDR3: CASSQTQGSYEQYF. The DNA of the CDR3 is TGTGCCAGCAGCCAGACACAGGGGTCCTACGAGCAGTACTTC.

This rearrangement joins TRBV4-2 to TRBJ2-7, with TRBD1 identical over 7 bases. V shed 0 bases and J 4 bases; nucleotides not matched to a gene: 9. CDR3 length equals 16 residues. The germline V gene has CDR1 LGHNA and CDR2 YNFKEQ. CDR3 in amino acids: CASSQDPAGGSYEQYF. In DNA, the CDR3 is TGTGCCAGCAGCCAAGATCCCGCAGGGGGAAGTTACGAGCAGTACTTC.

V usage is TRBV5-6 and J usage is TRBJ1-2; D call uncertain. V was clipped by 0 bases and J by 1 base, with 13 bases between them. The CDR3 has 16 residues. Germline CDR1 is SGHDT and CDR2 is YYEEEE. DNA for the CDR3: TGTGCCAGCAGCTTGGGTCTAGAGGCACTTAACTATGGCTACACCTTC. This sequence encodes CASSLGLEALNYGYTF.

The V and J genes are TRBV24-1 and TRBJ1-6, with no clear D. The CDR3 length is 12 residues. Trimming took 1 base from V and 12 from J, leaving 6 bases between them. CDR1 and CDR2 (germline): KGHDR, SFDVKD. The CDR3 coding sequence is TGTGCCACCAGTGATTTCAACCTACCCCTCCACTTT. Translated, it gives CATSDFNLPLHF.

The chain couples TRBV5-6 to TRBJ1-2; tentative D call: TRBD1 (5 bases). CDR3 length: 13 residues. Germline CDR1 reads SGHDT; CDR2 reads YYEEEE. Deletions cut 4 bases from V and 8 bases from J, with 15 bases between. CDR3 residues: CASSHQRGEGYTF. In DNA form, the CDR3 reads TGTGCCAGCAGCCACCAAAGGGGCGAAGGCTACACCTTC. The full variable domain, in which reference TRBV5-6 and TRBJ1-2 provide the parts outside the CDR3, is DAGVTQSPTHLIKTRGQQVTLRCSPKSGHDTVSWYQQALGQGPQFIFQYYEEEERQRGNFPDRFSGHQFPNYSSELNVNALLLGDSALYLCASSHQRGEGYTFGSGTRLTVV.

The genes are TRBV6-2 or TRBV6-3 and TRBJ1-1, with D perhaps TRBD1 (5 bases). The V gene's germline CDR1 is MNHEY and CDR2 SVGEGT. This CDR3 spans 15 amino acids. The germline V and J ends were trimmed by 6 bases and 2 bases, with 16 bases remaining between them. This chain's CDR3 is CASSPRPQGNTEAFF. CDR3 DNA sequence: TGTGCCAGCAGCCCTCGCCCTCAGGGCAACACTGAAGCTTTCTTT.

The CDR3 protein is CASSSGEGSEKLFF. Here the CDR3 DNA reads TGTGCCAGTAGTTCGGGGGAGGGTTCTGAAAAACTGTTTTTT. The chain has TRBV19 and TRBJ1-4; D is possibly TRBD1 (5 bases). The CDR3 has 14 amino acids. Trimming removed 5 bases from V and 7 bases from J, with 14 bases in between. Germline CDR1 LNHDA, CDR2 SQIVND (reference sequence). Looking up the rest from reference TRBV19 and TRBJ1-4 gives the full variable domain: DGGITQSPKYLFRKEGQNVTLSCEQNLNHDAMYWYRQDPGQGLRLIYYSQIVNDFQKGDIAEGYSVSREKKESFPLTVTSAQKNPTAFYLCASSSGEGSEKLFFGSGTQLSVL.

The J gene is TRBJ1-5, the V gene TRBV24-1, with D unresolved. Germline CDR1 reads KGHDR; CDR2 reads SFDVKD. Trimming took 6 bases from V and 5 from J, leaving 13 bases between them. The CDR3 length is 14 residues. The CDR3 is CATSLVGYDQPQHF. As DNA, the CDR3 is TGTGCCACCAGTCTAGTAGGGTACGATCAGCCCCAGCATTTT.

This rearrangement joins TRBV2 to TRBJ2-2; weak D call: TRBD2 (5 bases). The CDR3 runs 16 residues. Germline V gene sequence: CDR1 SNHLY, CDR2 FYNNEI. V lost 6 bases and J 7 bases, leaving 21 bases between the germline ends. CDR3 sequence (DNA): TGTGCCAGCAGCCCTTATCCGCATAGAGGGAACGGGGAGCTGTTTTTT. As protein: CASSPYPHRGNGELFF.

The genes are TRBV9 and TRBJ1-2; D is undetermined. The germline V gene has CDR1 SGDLS and CDR2 YYNGEE. This CDR3 has 14 residues. V was cut by 4 bases and J by 0 bases, with 10 bases left in between. CDR3 DNA sequence: TGTGCCAGCAGCCCCCGAACAGCTAACTATGGCTACACCTTC. It specifies CASSPRTANYGYTF.

The chain combines TRBV28 with TRBJ2-5, with D tentatively TRBD1 (6 bases). Trimming pared 2 bases from V and 1 base from J, leaving 17 bases between. The CDR3 has 17 amino acids. Looked up from germline, CDR1 is MDHEN and CDR2 is SYDVKM. The CDR3: CASSLGVLNRVQETQYF. CDR3 nucleotide sequence: TGTGCCAGCAGTTTAGGGGTCCTGAACAGGGTCCAAGAGACCCAGTACTTC.

This chain uses TRBV9 with TRBJ1-3, with D tentatively TRBD1 (5 bases). The CDR3 is made up of 15 amino acids. CDR1 is SGDLS and CDR2 is YYNGEE in the germline V gene. The germline V and J ends were trimmed by 0 bases and 2 bases, with 9 bases remaining between them. CDR3 in amino acids: CASSVGTGAGNTIYF. The CDR3, as DNA: TGTGCCAGCAGCGTAGGAACGGGGGCTGGAAACACCATATATTTT. The full variable domain, rest sourced from reference TRBV9 and TRBJ1-3, is DSGVTQTPKHLITATGQRVTLRCSPRSGDLSVYWYQQSLDQGLQFLIQYYNGEERAKGNILERFSAQQFPDLHSELNLSSLELGDSALYFCASSVGTGAGNTIYFGEGSWLTVV.

V and J are TRBV6-6 and TRBJ2-7, with TRBD2 matching 12 bases. There are 16 residues in the CDR3. Germline CDR1 MNHNY, CDR2 SVGAGI (reference sequence). Germline trimming cut 6 bases from V and 3 bases from J; bases unmatched to any gene: 9. This CDR3 is CASRPLTSGRYYEQYF. CDR3 nucleotide sequence: TGTGCCAGCAGGCCCCTGACTAGCGGGAGATACTACGAGCAGTACTTC.

This chain connects TRBV27 to TRBJ2-5; 8 bases agree with TRBD2. The V gene's germline CDR1 is MNHEY and CDR2 SMNVEV (reference sequence). The V and J ends lost 0 bases and 0 bases, in that order; junction bases with no gene match: 3. The CDR3 runs to 16 residues. CDR3 coding DNA: TGTGCCAGCAGTTTATCGCGGGGGGCCCACCAAGAGACCCAGTACTTC. Residues: CASSLSRGAHQETQYF.

The CDR3 DNA reads as TGTGCTAGTGGACGAAACTTGTGGAGGACCTATAGCAATCAGCCCCAGCATTTT. Its translation: CASGRNLWRTYSNQPQHF. The genes are TRBV12-5 and TRBJ1-5; D is uncertain. V gave up 6 bases and J gave up 0 bases, with 21 bases separating them. Germline lookup yields CDR1 LGHNT and CDR2 FRNRAP. The CDR3 loop spans 18 amino acids. The variable domain in full, with the rest retrieved from reference TRBV12-5 and TRBJ1-5, is DARVTQTPRHKVTEMGQEVTMRCQPILGHNTVFWYRQTMMQGLELLAYFRNRAPLDDSGMPKDRFSAEMPDATLATLKIQPSEPRDSAVYFCASGRNLWRTYSNQPQHFGDGTRLSIL.

This chain links TRBV7-2 with TRBJ1-2, with 9 bases aligning to TRBD1. V gave up 4 bases and J gave up 3 bases; unmatched junction bases: 6. The CDR3 is 15 residues long. CDR1 is SGHTA and CDR2 is FQGNSA in the germline V gene. The CDR3 loop reads CASSWGQGFDYGYTF. For the CDR3, the DNA is TGTGCCAGCAGCTGGGGACAGGGTTTTGACTATGGCTACACCTTC.